Listed below are T cell receptor beta chains from one sample, sequenced in a study of regulatory T cells in long-lasting Graves disease. TCRdb re-derived calls from the multiplex PCR reads in MiXCR, one entry per CDR3 protein. The data contain about 340,000 distinct CDR3 sequences, less than 20% of them singletons. Specimen: peripheral blood mononuclear cells (PBMCs), collected when the disease was refractory, from a patient treated with antithyroid drugs. The origin of the receptors is a female donor with Graves disease. Both conserved end residues are part of each CDR3. The D gene is left open where the match is weak. Only some rows state a clone size, as once, few, many or a class for expanded clones.

CDR3 protein: CASSSPPGLAGGVFSYEQYF
CDR3 DNA: TGTGCCAGCAGCTCTCCGCCGGGACTAGCGGGAGGTGTATTTTCCTACGAGCAGTACTTC
V gene: TRBV7-9
J gene: TRBJ2-7
D gene: TRBD2
clone size: many

CDR3 protein: CASSWGQGTGELFF
CDR3 DNA: TGTGCCAGCAGCTGGGGACAGGGGACCGGGGAGCTGTTTTTT
V gene: TRBV7-9
J gene: TRBJ2-2
D gene: TRBD1
clone size: -

CDR3 protein: CASRTLDRANSPLHF
CDR3 DNA: TGTGCCAGTAGAACCCTGGACAGAGCAAATTCACCCCTCCACTTT
V gene: TRBV19
J gene: TRBJ1-6
D gene: -
clone size: few

CDR3 protein: CASGLRRTTGNTIYF
CDR3 DNA: TGTGCTAGTGGTTTAAGGCGGACAACAGGAAACACCATATATTTT
V gene: TRBV12-5
J gene: TRBJ1-3
D gene: -
clone size: many

CDR3 protein: CASFGTEGYEQYF
CDR3 DNA: TGTGCCAGCTTTGGGACAGAAGGATACGAGCAGTACTTC
V gene: TRBV28
J gene: TRBJ2-7
D gene: TRBD1
clone size: -

CDR3 protein: CASSQTGIEAFF
CDR3 DNA: TGTGCCAGCAGCCAGACAGGGATTGAAGCTTTCTTT
V gene: TRBV7-9
J gene: TRBJ1-1
D gene: TRBD1
clone size: few

CDR3 protein: CAVATIRDSNEKLFF
CDR3 DNA: TGCGCCGTCGCCACGATCCGGGACAGCAATGAAAAACTGTTTTTT
V gene: TRBV4-1
J gene: TRBJ1-4
D gene: TRBD1
clone size: few

CDR3 protein: CASSGLAGLYNEQFF
CDR3 DNA: TGTGCCAGCAGCGGACTAGCGGGACTCTACAATGAGCAGTTCTTC
V gene: TRBV11-2
J gene: TRBJ2-1
D gene: TRBD2
clone size: -

CDR3 protein: CASSPPRRTGDNNEQFF
CDR3 DNA: TGTGCCAGCAGTCCTCCACGCCGGACAGGGGACAACAATGAGCAGTTCTTC
V gene: TRBV6-1
J gene: TRBJ2-1
D gene: TRBD1
clone size: few

CDR3 protein: CASSFRTGGRDTEAFF
CDR3 DNA: TGCGCCAGCAGCTTTCGCACAGGGGGGAGGGACACTGAAGCTTTCTTT
V gene: TRBV5-1
J gene: TRBJ1-1
D gene: TRBD1
clone size: many

CDR3 protein: CASSEGYANTEAFF
CDR3 DNA: TGTGCCAGCAGTGAAGGTTACGCCAACACTGAAGCTTTCTTT
V gene: TRBV2
J gene: TRBJ1-1
D gene: -
clone size: many

CDR3 protein: CASSTAGGGETQYF
CDR3 DNA: TGTGCCAGCAGTACGGCGGGGGGGGGGGAGACCCAGTACTTC
V gene: TRBV28
J gene: TRBJ2-5
D gene: TRBD2
clone size: -

CDR3 protein: CASSAYPSQPQHF
CDR3 DNA: TGTGCCAGCAGCGCGTACCCCTCTCAGCCCCAGCATTTT
V gene: TRBV16
J gene: TRBJ1-5
D gene: -
clone size: few

CDR3 protein: CASSYSGGVLSNQPQHF
CDR3 DNA: TGTGCCAGCAGTTACTCGGGGGGCGTTCTTAGCAATCAGCCCCAGCATTTT
V gene: TRBV6-5
J gene: TRBJ1-5
D gene: -
clone size: many

CDR3 protein: CASSQAGTSGSTGKNIQYF
CDR3 DNA: TGTGCCAGCAGCCAAGCGGGGACTAGCGGCTCGACGGGCAAAAACATTCAGTACTTC
V gene: TRBV3-1
J gene: TRBJ2-4
D gene: TRBD2
clone size: many

CDR3 protein: CASSYGGTDLRSGNTIYF
CDR3 DNA: TGTGCCAGCAGTTACGGCGGGACGGACCTCCGCTCTGGAAACACCATATATTTT
V gene: TRBV6-5
J gene: TRBJ1-3
D gene: -
clone size: few

CDR3 protein: CASSPGIPPEWEQFF
CDR3 DNA: TGTGCCAGCAGCCCCGGGATCCCTCCGGAGTGGGAGCAGTTCTTC
V gene: TRBV3-1
J gene: TRBJ2-1
D gene: -
clone size: -

CDR3 protein: CATSRDPRLAGGGETQYF
CDR3 DNA: TGTGCCACCAGCAGAGATCCCCGACTAGCGGGAGGTGGAGAGACCCAGTACTTC
V gene: TRBV15
J gene: TRBJ2-5
D gene: TRBD2
clone size: -

CDR3 protein: CAWRARGRQETQYF
CDR3 DNA: TGTGCCTGGAGGGCGAGGGGGCGACAAGAGACCCAGTACTTC
V gene: TRBV30
J gene: TRBJ2-5
D gene: TRBD1
clone size: many

CDR3 protein: CASSTHLSTEAFF
CDR3 DNA: TGTGCCAGCAGCACACACCTGAGCACTGAAGCTTTCTTT
V gene: TRBV11-2
J gene: TRBJ1-1
D gene: -
clone size: many

CDR3 protein: CASSPIKPGRGDYGYTF
CDR3 DNA: TGTGCCAGCTCACCAATCAAACCAGGGAGAGGCGACTATGGCTACACCTTC
V gene: TRBV18
J gene: TRBJ1-2
D gene: -
clone size: few

CDR3 protein: CASSFSGGLYEQYF
CDR3 DNA: TGTGCCAGCAGTTTCAGCGGGGGCCTCTACGAGCAGTACTTC
V gene: TRBV11-3
J gene: TRBJ2-7
D gene: TRBD2
clone size: many

CDR3 protein: CANSEFGRRYGYTF
CDR3 DNA: TGTGCCAATTCTGAGTTCGGACGGCGCTATGGCTACACCTTC
V gene: TRBV24-1
J gene: TRBJ1-2
D gene: -
clone size: many

CDR3 protein: CASSAGTLSTF
CDR3 DNA: TGTGCCAGCAGTGCCGGGACTCTCTCCACCTTC
V gene: TRBV6-1
J gene: TRBJ1-2
D gene: -
clone size: many

CDR3 protein: CATSATGTGWNQPQHF
CDR3 DNA: TGTGCCACCAGTGCCACCGGGACAGGGTGGAATCAGCCCCAGCATTTT
V gene: TRBV24-1
J gene: TRBJ1-5
D gene: TRBD1
clone size: many

CDR3 protein: CASSLGPITEQYF
CDR3 DNA: TGTGCCAGCAGCCTCGGACCGATCACCGAGCAGTACTTC
V gene: TRBV7-2
J gene: TRBJ2-7
D gene: -
clone size: many

CDR3 protein: CASSQFPSGQETQYF
CDR3 DNA: TGTGCCAGCAGCCAATTCCCTAGCGGGCAAGAGACCCAGTACTTC
V gene: TRBV3-1
J gene: TRBJ2-5
D gene: TRBD2
clone size: many

CDR3 protein: CASSITGFRNQPQHF
CDR3 DNA: TGTGCCAGTAGTATTACAGGGTTCCGCAATCAGCCCCAGCATTTT
V gene: TRBV19
J gene: TRBJ1-5
D gene: -
clone size: -

CDR3 protein: CASSQGDSNREAFF
CDR3 DNA: TGTGCCAGCAGCCAAGGGGACTCCAACCGGGAAGCTTTCTTT
V gene: TRBV3-1
J gene: TRBJ1-1
D gene: -
clone size: few

CDR3 protein: CASSYMRSPLHF
CDR3 DNA: TGTGCCAGCAGTTACATGAGGTCACCCCTCCACTTT
V gene: TRBV7-2
J gene: TRBJ1-6
D gene: -
clone size: -

CDR3 protein: CSARDRYRANYGYTF
CDR3 DNA: TGCAGTGCTAGAGATCGGTACAGGGCTAACTATGGCTACACCTTC
V gene: TRBV20-1
J gene: TRBJ1-2
D gene: -
clone size: -

CDR3 protein: CASRPGPRPVTGAFF
CDR3 DNA: TGTGCCAGCAGACCGGGACCCCGTCCGGTAACTGGAGCTTTCTTT
V gene: TRBV27
J gene: TRBJ1-1
D gene: -
clone size: few

CDR3 protein: CAWSGRVVAYEQYF
CDR3 DNA: TGTGCCTGGAGTGGAAGGGTTGTCGCCTACGAGCAGTACTTC
V gene: TRBV30
J gene: TRBJ2-7
D gene: -
clone size: few

CDR3 protein: CASSPHGQVSYEQYF
CDR3 DNA: TGTGCCAGCAGTCCGCATGGACAGGTTTCCTACGAGCAGTACTTC
V gene: TRBV27
J gene: TRBJ2-7
D gene: TRBD1
clone size: -

CDR3 protein: CASSLRGGNEKLFF
CDR3 DNA: TGTGCCAGCAGCTTAAGAGGGGGCAATGAAAAACTGTTTTTT
V gene: TRBV13
J gene: TRBJ1-4
D gene: TRBD1
clone size: many

CDR3 protein: CATSRDMGGAYEQYF
CDR3 DNA: TGTGCCACCAGCAGAGATATGGGGGGGGCCTACGAGCAGTACTTC
V gene: TRBV15
J gene: TRBJ2-7
D gene: TRBD2
clone size: -

CDR3 protein: CASSYSGLGLAGLYEQYF
CDR3 DNA: TGTGCCAGCAGTTACTCGGGGCTGGGGTTAGCGGGGCTCTACGAGCAGTACTTC
V gene: TRBV6-5
J gene: TRBJ2-7
D gene: TRBD2
clone size: -

CDR3 protein: CASSLTSGSGETQYF
CDR3 DNA: TGTGCCAGCAGCCTTACTAGCGGGAGCGGAGAGACCCAGTACTTC
V gene: TRBV9
J gene: TRBJ2-5
D gene: TRBD2
clone size: -

CDR3 protein: CASSSEGADQPQHF
CDR3 DNA: TGTGCCAGCAGTTCGGAGGGGGCTGATCAGCCCCAGCATTTT
V gene: TRBV12-3/TRBV12-4
J gene: TRBJ1-5
D gene: TRBD1
clone size: -

CDR3 protein: CASSPLGTSTDTQYF
CDR3 DNA: TGTGCCAGCAGTCCTCTAGGTACTAGCACAGATACGCAGTATTTT
V gene: TRBV27
J gene: TRBJ2-3
D gene: -
clone size: -

CDR3 protein: CASSLDRGLSPLHF
CDR3 DNA: TGTGCCAGCAGCCTCGACAGGGGGCTCTCACCCCTCCACTTT
V gene: TRBV7-3
J gene: TRBJ1-6
D gene: TRBD1
clone size: -

CDR3 protein: CASSYGLGHLNTEAFF
CDR3 DNA: TGTGCCAGCAGTTACGGGTTGGGGCATTTGAACACTGAAGCTTTCTTT
V gene: TRBV6-5
J gene: TRBJ1-1
D gene: -
clone size: many

CDR3 protein: CASSSTVLSVVDEQYF
CDR3 DNA: TGTGCCAGCAGTTCCACCGTACTCTCAGTGGTGGACGAGCAGTACTTC
V gene: TRBV6-5
J gene: TRBJ2-7
D gene: -
clone size: many